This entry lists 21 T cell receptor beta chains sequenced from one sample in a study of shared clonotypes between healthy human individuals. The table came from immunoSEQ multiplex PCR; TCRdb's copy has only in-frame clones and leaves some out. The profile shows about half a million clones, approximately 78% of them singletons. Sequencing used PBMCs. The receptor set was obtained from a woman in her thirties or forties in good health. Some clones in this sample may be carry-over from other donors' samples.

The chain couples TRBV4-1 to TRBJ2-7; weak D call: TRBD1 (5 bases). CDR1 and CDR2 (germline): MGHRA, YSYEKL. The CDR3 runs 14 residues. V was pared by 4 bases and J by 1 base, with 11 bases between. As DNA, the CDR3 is TGCGCCAGCAGCCCCGCGACAGCGTCCTACGAGCAGTACTTC. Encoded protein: CASSPATASYEQYF.

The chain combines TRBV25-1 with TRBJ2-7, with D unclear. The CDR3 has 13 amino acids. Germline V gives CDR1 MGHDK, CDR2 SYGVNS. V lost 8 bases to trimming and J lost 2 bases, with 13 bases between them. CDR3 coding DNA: TGTGCCAGCGGACCGGTTGGGACCTACGAGCAGTACTTC. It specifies CASGPVGTYEQYF.

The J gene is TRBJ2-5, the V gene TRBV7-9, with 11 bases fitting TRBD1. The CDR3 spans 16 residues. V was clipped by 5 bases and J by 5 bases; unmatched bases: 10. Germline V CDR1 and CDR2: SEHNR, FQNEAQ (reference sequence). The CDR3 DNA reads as TGTGCCAGCAGCAGAACCCGGACAGGGGGCGTCGAGACCCAGTACTTC. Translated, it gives CASSRTRTGGVETQYF. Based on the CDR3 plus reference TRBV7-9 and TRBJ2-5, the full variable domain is DTGVSQNPRHKITKRGQNVTFRCDPISEHNRLYWYRQTLGQGPEFLTYFQNEAQLEKSRLLSDRFSAERPKGSFSTLEIQRTEQGDSAMYLCASSRTRTGGVETQYFGPGTRLLVL.

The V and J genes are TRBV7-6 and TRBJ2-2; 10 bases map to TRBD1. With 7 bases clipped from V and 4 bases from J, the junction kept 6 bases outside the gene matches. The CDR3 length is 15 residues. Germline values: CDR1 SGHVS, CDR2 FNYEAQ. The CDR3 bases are TGTGCCAGCAAAACCGGGACAGGGGCCACCGGGGAGCTGTTTTTT. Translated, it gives CASKTGTGATGELFF. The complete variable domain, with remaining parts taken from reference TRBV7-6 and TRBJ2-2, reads GAGVSQSPRYKVTKRGQDVALRCDPISGHVSLYWYRQALGQGPEFLTYFNYEAQQDKSGLPNDRFSAERPEGSISTLTIQRTEQRDSAMYRCASKTGTGATGELFFGEGSRLTVL.

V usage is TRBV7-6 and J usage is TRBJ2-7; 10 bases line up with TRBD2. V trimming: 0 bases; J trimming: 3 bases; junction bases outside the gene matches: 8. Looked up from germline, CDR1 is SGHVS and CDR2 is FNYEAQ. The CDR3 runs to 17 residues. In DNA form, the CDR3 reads TGTGCCAGCAGCTTAGCTTCTTACAGGACTAGCGGCTACGAGCAGTACTTC. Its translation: CASSLASYRTSGYEQYF.

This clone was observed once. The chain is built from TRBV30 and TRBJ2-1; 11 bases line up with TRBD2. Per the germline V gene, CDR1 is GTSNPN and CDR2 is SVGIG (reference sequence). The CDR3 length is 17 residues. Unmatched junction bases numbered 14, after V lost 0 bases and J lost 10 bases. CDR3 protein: CAWSVYNSGTSGLEQFF. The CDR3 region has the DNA TGTGCCTGGAGTGTATATAATAGTGGGACTAGCGGATTAGAGCAGTTCTTC.

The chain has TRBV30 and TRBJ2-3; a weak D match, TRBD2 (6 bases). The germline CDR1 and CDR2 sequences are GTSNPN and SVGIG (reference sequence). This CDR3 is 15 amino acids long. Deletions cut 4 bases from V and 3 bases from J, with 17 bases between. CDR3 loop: CAWIGTQRGTDTQYF. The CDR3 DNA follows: TGTGCCTGGATAGGGACTCAAAGGGGTACAGATACGCAGTATTTT. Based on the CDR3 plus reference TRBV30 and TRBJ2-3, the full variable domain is SQTIHQWPATLVQPVGSPLSLECTVEGTSNPNLYWYRQAAGRGLQLLFYSVGIGQISSEVPQNLSASRPQDRQFILSSKKLLLSDSGFYLCAWIGTQRGTDTQYFGPGTRLTVL.

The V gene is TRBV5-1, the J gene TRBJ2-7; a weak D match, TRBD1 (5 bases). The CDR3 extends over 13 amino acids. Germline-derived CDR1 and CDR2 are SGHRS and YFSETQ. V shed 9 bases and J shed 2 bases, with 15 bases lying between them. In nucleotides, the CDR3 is TGCGCCAAGGCTAGACAGACCACCTACGAGCAGTACTTC. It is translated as CAKARQTTYEQYF.

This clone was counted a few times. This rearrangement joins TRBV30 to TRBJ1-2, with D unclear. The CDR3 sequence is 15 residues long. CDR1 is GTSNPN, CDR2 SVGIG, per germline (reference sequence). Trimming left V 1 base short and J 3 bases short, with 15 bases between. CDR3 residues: CAWSAILGSHYGYTF. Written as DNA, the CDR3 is TGTGCCTGGAGTGCTATACTCGGATCTCACTATGGCTACACCTTC. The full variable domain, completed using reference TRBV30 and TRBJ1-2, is SQTIHQWPATLVQPVGSPLSLECTVEGTSNPNLYWYRQAAGRGLQLLFYSVGIGQISSEVPQNLSASRPQDRQFILSSKKLLLSDSGFYLCAWSAILGSHYGYTFGSGTRLTVV.

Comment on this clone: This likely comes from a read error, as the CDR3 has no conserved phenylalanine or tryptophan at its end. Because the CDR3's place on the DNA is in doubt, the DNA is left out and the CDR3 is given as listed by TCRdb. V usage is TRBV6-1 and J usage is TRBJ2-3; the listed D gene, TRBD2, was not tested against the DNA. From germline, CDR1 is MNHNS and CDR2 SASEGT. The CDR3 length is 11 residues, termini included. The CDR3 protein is CASSEARAGGM.

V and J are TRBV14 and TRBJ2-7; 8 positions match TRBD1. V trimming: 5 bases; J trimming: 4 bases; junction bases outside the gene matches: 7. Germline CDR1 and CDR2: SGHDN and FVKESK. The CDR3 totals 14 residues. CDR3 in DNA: TGTGCCAGCAGCTTATTCCAGGGGGCGTACGAGCAGTACTTC. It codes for CASSLFQGAYEQYF.

The CDR3 protein is CASSSQQAGTQYF. For the CDR3, the DNA is TGTGCCAGCAGCTCCCAACAAGCGGGGACCCAGTACTTC. This rearrangement joins TRBV7-2 to TRBJ2-5; a possible D gene is TRBD2 (6 bases). V dropped 4 bases and J dropped 7 bases, with 13 bases sitting between them. Germline V gene lookup returns CDR1 SGHTA and CDR2 FQGNSA. CDR3 length: 13 residues.

CDR3 in DNA: TGTGCCAGCTCACGGGACAGGGACCACACTGAAGCTTTCTTT. Amino acids: CASSRDRDHTEAFF. The chain has TRBV18 and TRBJ1-1; 9 nucleotides match TRBD1. V was pared by 4 bases and J by 3 bases, with 3 bases of the junction left unmatched. Germline-derived CDR1 and CDR2 are KGHSH and LQKENI. The CDR3 has 14 residues.

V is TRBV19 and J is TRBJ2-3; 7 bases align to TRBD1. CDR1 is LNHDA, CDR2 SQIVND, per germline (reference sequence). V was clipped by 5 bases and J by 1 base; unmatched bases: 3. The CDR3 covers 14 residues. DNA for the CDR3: TGTGCCAGTAGTGTCGGGACAGGCACAGATACGCAGTATTTT. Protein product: CASSVGTGTDTQYF.

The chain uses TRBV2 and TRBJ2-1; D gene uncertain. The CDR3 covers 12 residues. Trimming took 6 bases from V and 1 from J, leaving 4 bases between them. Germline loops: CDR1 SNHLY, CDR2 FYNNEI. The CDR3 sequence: CASRNSYNEQFF. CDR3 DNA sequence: TGTGCCAGCAGGAATTCCTACAATGAGCAGTTCTTC.

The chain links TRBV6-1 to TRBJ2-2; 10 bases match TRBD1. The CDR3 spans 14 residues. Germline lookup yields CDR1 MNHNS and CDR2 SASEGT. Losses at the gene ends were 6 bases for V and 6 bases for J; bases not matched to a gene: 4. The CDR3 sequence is CASSLGTGAGELFF. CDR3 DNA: TGTGCCAGCAGCCTTGGGACAGGGGCCGGGGAGCTGTTTTTT.

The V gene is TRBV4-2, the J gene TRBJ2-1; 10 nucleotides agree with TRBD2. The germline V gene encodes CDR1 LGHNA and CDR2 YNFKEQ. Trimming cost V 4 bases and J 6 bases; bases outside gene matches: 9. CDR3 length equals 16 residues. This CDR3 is CASSPSGRDEGNEQFF. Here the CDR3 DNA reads TGTGCCAGCAGCCCTAGCGGGAGAGATGAAGGCAATGAGCAGTTCTTC.

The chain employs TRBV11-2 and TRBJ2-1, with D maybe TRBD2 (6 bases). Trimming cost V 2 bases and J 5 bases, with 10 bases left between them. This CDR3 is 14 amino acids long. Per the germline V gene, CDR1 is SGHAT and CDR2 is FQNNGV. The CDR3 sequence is CASSLLAKNNEQFF. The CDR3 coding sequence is TGTGCCAGCAGCTTACTAGCGAAAAACAATGAGCAGTTCTTC.

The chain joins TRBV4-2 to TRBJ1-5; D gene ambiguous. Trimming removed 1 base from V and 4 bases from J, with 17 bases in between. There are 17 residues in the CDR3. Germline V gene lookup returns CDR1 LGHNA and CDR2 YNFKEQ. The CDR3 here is CASSQGGGPGGNQPQHF. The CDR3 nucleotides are TGTGCCAGCAGCCAAGGGGGAGGTCCCGGAGGGAATCAGCCCCAGCATTTT.

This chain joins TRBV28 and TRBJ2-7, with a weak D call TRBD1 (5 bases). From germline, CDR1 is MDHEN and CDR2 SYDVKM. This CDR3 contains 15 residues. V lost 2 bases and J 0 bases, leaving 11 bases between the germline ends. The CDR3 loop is CASSLGAGISYEQYF. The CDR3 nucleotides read TGTGCCAGCAGTTTAGGGGCAGGGATCTCCTACGAGCAGTACTTC. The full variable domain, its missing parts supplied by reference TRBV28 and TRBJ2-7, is DVKVTQSSRYLVKRTGEKVFLECVQDMDHENMFWYRQDPGLGLRLIYFSYDVKMKEKGDIPEGYSVSREKKERFSLILESASTNQTSMYLCASSLGAGISYEQYFGPGTRLTVT.

The CDR3 is CASRTQEHNSPLHF. CDR3 DNA: TGTGCCAGCAGGACACAGGAGCATAATTCACCCCTCCACTTT. The rearrangement links TRBV6-1 to TRBJ1-6; D might be TRBD1 (5 bases). This CDR3 is 14 amino acids long. CDR1 MNHNS and CDR2 SASEGT come from the germline V gene. V lost 6 bases, J lost 5 bases, and 11 bases lay in between.